This T cell receptor beta chain was sequenced for a study of spatial heterogeneity in lung cancer. Study-level findings and limits: Whereas they appeared in blood less at follow-up, ubiquitous expanded tumor TCRs appeared there more at resection.

TCRdb ran MiXCR on the 5' RACE reads and lists one entry per CDR3 protein. The profile shows some 100,000 distinct CDR3 sequences, around 8.6% of them singletons. Time point: sample taken at primary tumor resection. Researchers sequenced whole RNA taken from tumor, nontumor lung or frozen PBMC without sorting. A total of some 70 untreated early-stage non-small cell lung cancer patients served as donors. Details on this clonotype: The antigen is unknown.

Between the trimmed V and J ends, which lost 8 bases and 7 bases, there was a span of 17 bases. Germline lookup yields CDR1 MNHEY and CDR2 SVGAGI. The CDR3 totals 13 residues. The rearrangement uses TRBV6-5 and TRBJ2-5, with D possibly being TRBD2 (5 bases). The clonotype comes from a male donor with early-stage non-small cell lung cancer. The starting material was PBMCs, obtained at surgery. The CDR3 loop is CASRRGWAGTQYF. In DNA, the CDR3 is TGTGCCAGCCGCCGAGGTTGGGCGGGGACCCAGTACTTC.